Shown below are 23 T cell receptor beta chains from a single sample sequenced in a study of blood T cells in healthy people across ages. The second PCR ran roughly 6 to 11 cycles with a sample-barcoded 5' primer and J-beta primers. Each CDR3 protein is one row after TCRdb ran MiXCR on the 5' RACE reads. This sample carries around 1.5 million distinct CDR3 sequences, almost 60% of them seen once, and the ten largest clones take over 5.5%. Sequencing input: blood. The receptors originated from a man younger than 35 in good health.

CDR3 sequence (DNA): TGTGCCAGCAGTAACACTCAGGGGGGGCTGAACACCGGGGAGCTGTTTTTT. Protein: CASSNTQGGLNTGELFF. This chain connects TRBV6-2 or TRBV6-3 to TRBJ2-2, with D perhaps matching TRBD1 or TRBD2 (7 bases each). V was pared by 5 bases and J by 1 base, with 17 bases between. The CDR3 extends over 17 amino acids. Germline-derived CDR1 and CDR2 are MNHEY and SVGEGT.

This chain links TRBV4-1 with TRBJ2-2, with 8 positions matching TRBD2. CDR3 size: 17 residues. The germline gives CDR1 MGHRA, CDR2 YSYEKL. The ends lost 0 bases at V and 4 bases at J; junction bases unmatched: 7. CDR3: CASSQDPGGGTTGELFF. The CDR3 DNA sequence: TGCGCCAGCAGCCAAGATCCGGGCGGGGGGACCACCGGGGAGCTGTTTTTT.

The chain is built from TRBV20-1 and TRBJ1-6; D gene ambiguous. CDR3 size: 13 residues. Germline CDR1 is DFQATT and CDR2 is SNEGSKA (reference sequence). The germline V and J ends were trimmed by 6 bases and 5 bases, with 11 bases remaining between them. CDR3 amino acids: CSAQGWDNSPLHF. The CDR3 coding sequence is TGCAGTGCCCAAGGTTGGGATAATTCACCCCTCCACTTT.

This rearrangement joins TRBV28 to TRBJ2-7; D is perhaps TRBD1 or TRBD2 (5 bases each). The CDR3 has 13 residues. Per germline, CDR1 MDHEN and CDR2 SYDVKM. The V end was cut by 6 bases, the J end by 0 bases, with 9 bases between. The CDR3 nucleotides are TGTGCCAGCAGACGGGACCACTCCTACGAGCAGTACTTC. Amino acid sequence: CASRRDHSYEQYF.

The chain couples TRBV4-3 to TRBJ1-6, with TRBD1 identical over 8 bases. Germline CDR1 and CDR2: LGHNA and YSLEER. V lost 0 bases and J lost 8; bases outside the gene matches: 6. This CDR3 has 16 amino acids. The chain's CDR3 is CASSQDVAGGDSPLHF. In DNA, the CDR3 is TGCGCCAGCAGCCAAGATGTTGCAGGGGGCGATTCACCCCTCCACTTT.

This rearrangement joins TRBV3-1 to TRBJ2-3; D is unresolved. Germline assignment: CDR1 LGHDT and CDR2 YNNKEL (reference sequence). V lost 4 bases, J lost 4 bases, and 21 bases lay in between. The CDR3 runs 17 residues. CDR3 DNA sequence: TGTGCCAGCAGCCTTACCCCGGGCCCTTCCACCTCAGATACGCAGTATTTT. Protein product: CASSLTPGPSTSDTQYF.

The chain links TRBV7-2 to TRBJ2-7, with 7 bases lining up with TRBD2. The length of the CDR3 is 15 residues. CDR1 and CDR2 from the germline V gene are SGHTA and FQGNSA. The V segment lost 5 bases and the J segment 2 bases; nucleotides outside the gene matches: 9. CDR3 in amino acids: CASSVDGLGTYEQYF. The CDR3 DNA follows: TGTGCCAGCAGCGTAGATGGACTAGGAACCTACGAGCAGTACTTC.

The chain combines TRBV12-3 or TRBV12-4 with TRBJ1-4, with 8 bases that match TRBD1. V was clipped by 5 bases and J by 8 bases; unmatched bases: 7. The CDR3 runs to 14 residues. The CDR3 is CASSGSRGREKLFF. Here the CDR3 DNA reads TGTGCCAGCAGTGGGAGCAGGGGGCGAGAAAAACTGTTTTTT.

DNA for the CDR3: TGTGCCAGCAGTTTCTCAGGCCCCTTGACGCAGTATTTT. Translation gives CASSFSGPLTQYF. The rearrangement links TRBV12-3 or TRBV12-4 to TRBJ2-3, with D unclear. Trimming took 3 bases from V and 9 from J, leaving 13 bases between them. The CDR3 has 13 amino acids.

The chain uses TRBV20-1 and TRBJ2-7, with a weak D call TRBD1 (5 bases). CDR3 length: 14 residues. Germline loops: CDR1 DFQATT, CDR2 SNEGSKA (reference sequence). Trimming took 3 bases from V and 3 from J, leaving 15 bases between them. DNA of the CDR3: TGCAGTGCTAGCGGTCCAGGGTCAAGCTACGAGCAGTACTTC. Translating gives CSASGPGSSYEQYF.

The chain has TRBV6-2 or TRBV6-3 and TRBJ1-2, with a weak D call TRBD1 (5 bases). This CDR3 contains 15 residues. The germline V gene has CDR1 MNHEY and CDR2 SVGEGT. The ends were cut back, 0 bases at V and 1 base at J, with 9 bases in the middle. The CDR3 spells CASSYSGHLNYGYTF. The CDR3 nucleotides read TGTGCCAGCAGTTACTCTGGACACCTTAACTATGGCTACACCTTC.

The genes are TRBV7-9 and TRBJ2-3; possible D gene TRBD2, 5 bases. Trimming stripped 8 bases from V and 0 bases from J, with 15 bases between. Germline CDR1 is SEHNR and CDR2 is FQNEAQ (reference sequence). This CDR3 is built from 15 residues. The CDR3: CASGPIGGSTDTQYF. The CDR3 DNA sequence: TGTGCCAGCGGCCCGATCGGCGGGAGCACAGATACGCAGTATTTT.

The rearrangement joins TRBV15 to TRBJ1-2; D remains unclear. The CDR3 is 16 amino acids. V lost 1 base to trimming and J lost 1 base, with 13 bases between them. CDR1 is LNHNV, CDR2 YYDKDF, per germline (reference sequence). The CDR3 DNA reads as TGTGCCACCAGCAGAGTAGGCCTTACGCTTAACTATGGCTACACCTTC. Amino acids: CATSRVGLTLNYGYTF.

This chain links TRBV11-2 with TRBJ1-4, with a weak D call TRBD1 (5 bases). The V end was cut by 3 bases, the J end by 3 bases, with 8 bases between. CDR1 and CDR2 from the germline V gene are SGHAT and FQNNGV. This CDR3 has 14 residues. The CDR3 DNA is TGTGCCAGCAGCTTCAGGGCATCTAATGAAAAACTGTTTTTT. Its translation: CASSFRASNEKLFF.

This clonotype has more than one count but fewer than ten. The V gene is TRBV20-1, the J gene TRBJ2-1, with D unclear. The CDR3 sequence is 13 residues long. Trimming removed 0 bases at V and 9 bases at J, with 12 bases between. The germline V gene encodes CDR1 DFQATT and CDR2 SNEGSKA (reference sequence). The chain's CDR3 is CSARDPYSREQFF. The DNA for the CDR3 is TGCAGTGCTAGAGATCCCTACAGTCGTGAGCAGTTCTTC.

J is TRBJ2-4 and V is TRBV4-1; 10 bases agree with TRBD1. CDR3 length equals 14 residues. Germline CDR1 and CDR2: MGHRA and YSYEKL. The V segment lost 5 bases and the J segment 13 bases; nucleotides outside the gene matches: 11. CDR3 sequence: CASSTTGTGEEQYF. CDR3 nucleotide sequence: TGCGCCAGCAGCACAACCGGGACAGGGGAAGAGCAGTACTTC.

The chain recombines TRBV10-1 with TRBJ2-5; 7 bases agree with TRBD1. The J call may not be correct, given that the DNA end is closer to TRBJ2-7. This CDR3 is built from 14 residues. Looked up from germline, CDR1 is WNHNN and CDR2 is SYGVQD (reference sequence). CDR3 residues: CASSDRQGFHEQYF. CDR3 bases: TGCGCCAGCAGTGACAGACAGGGCTTCCACGAGCAGTACTTC.

The rearrangement joins TRBV27 to TRBJ2-5, with D hard to call. Gene TRBJ2-7 matches the end of the DNA better, so the J call may be wrong. The CDR3 consists of 14 residues. Germline CDR1 is MNHEY and CDR2 is SMNVEV (reference sequence). CDR3 in DNA: TGTGCCAGCAGTTCAGACCCTTTCGGGTGCGAGCAGTACTTC. This translates into CASSSDPFGCEQYF.

CDR3 sequence (DNA): TGTGCCAGCACTCTGCGAGTTGAAGATACGCAGTATTTT. Amino acids: CASTLRVEDTQYF. The chain recombines TRBV6-2 or TRBV6-3 with TRBJ2-3; no clear D gene. Germline V CDR1 and CDR2: MNHEY, SVGEGT. V lost 7 bases to trimming and J lost 5 bases, with 13 bases between them. The CDR3 is 13 residues long.

This clonotype was observed a handful of times. The CDR3 DNA reads TGCAGTGCGCCCGGGACTAGCACTTCCTACGAGCAGTACTTC. Amino acids: CSAPGTSTSYEQYF. This chain joins TRBV20-1 and TRBJ2-7; TRBD2 matches 9 bases. Trimming at V came to 6 bases and at J to 1 base, leaving 7 bases not matched to a gene. CDR3 length: 14 amino acids. CDR1 and CDR2 from the germline V gene are DFQATT and SNEGSKA (reference sequence).

The chain carries TRBV28 and TRBJ2-3; no reliable D call. V lost 9 bases, J lost 8 bases, and 21 bases lay in between. The CDR3 consists of 14 residues. Germline CDR1 MDHEN, CDR2 SYDVKM. In DNA form, the CDR3 reads TGTGCCAGTCGGCCCGGGTCTAAAGTTGGTACGCAGTATTTT. Its protein is CASRPGSKVGTQYF.

CDR3 DNA: TGTGCCAGCCACCTTACCAACCAAGAGACCCAGTACTTC. Protein sequence: CASHLTNQETQYF. V usage is TRBV6-2 or TRBV6-3 and J usage is TRBJ2-5; D remains ambiguous. V lost 8 bases to trimming and J lost 0 bases, with 10 bases between them. This CDR3 has 13 residues. Germline-derived CDR1 and CDR2 are MNHEY and SVGEGT.

This CDR3 reads CSARGVGSGVAEQYF. As DNA, the CDR3 is TGCAGTGCTAGAGGAGTGGGGAGCGGGGTGGCCGAGCAGTACTTC. The chain carries TRBV20-1 and TRBJ2-7; 7 bases fit TRBD2. Germline-derived CDR1 and CDR2 are DFQATT and SNEGSKA (reference sequence). V was clipped by 1 base and J by 6 bases; unmatched bases: 12. The CDR3 is 15 amino acids.